These 4 T cell receptor beta chains share one sample of origin, sequenced in a study of cytomegalovirus exposure and HLA in healthy donors. 60 Vbeta and 13 Jbeta primers were used in PCR. The table came from immunoSEQ multiplex PCR; TCRdb's copy has only in-frame clones and leaves some out. The sample has about 150,000 clones, 70% to 80% seen once. Sequencing was performed on PBMCs. The receptors come from a man younger than 40 in good health and CMV-seropositive.

The chain combines TRBV13 with TRBJ2-5; 12 bases are shared with TRBD2. This CDR3 region has 17 residues. Unmatched junction bases numbered 9, after V lost 5 bases and J lost 2 bases. The germline gives CDR1 PRHDT, CDR2 FYEKMQ (reference sequence). CDR3: CASSPSASGRGQETQYF. The CDR3 DNA follows: TGTGCCAGCAGCCCCTCCGCTAGCGGGAGGGGGCAAGAGACCCAGTACTTC. Full variable domain (outside the CDR3, taken from reference TRBV13 and TRBJ2-5): AAGVIQSPRHLIKEKRETATLKCYPIPRHDTVYWYQQGPGQDPQFLISFYEKMQSDKGSIPDRFSAQQFSDYHSELNMSSLELGDSALYFCASSPSASGRGQETQYFGPGTRLLVL.

The rearrangement uses TRBV25-1 and TRBJ2-5, with 13 bases identical to TRBD2. The CDR3 spans 16 residues. The V gene end was trimmed by 4 bases and the J gene end by 1 base; junction bases not matched to a gene: 3. Germline CDR1 is MGHDK and CDR2 is SYGVNS. The CDR3 DNA is TGTGCCAGCAGTGGCAGGACTAGCGGGAGCCAAGAGACCCAGTACTTC. The encoded protein is CASSGRTSGSQETQYF.

The V and J genes are TRBV7-9 and TRBJ2-3, with D unresolved. Between the trimmed V and J ends, which lost 5 bases and 0 bases, there was a span of 12 bases. Germline loops: CDR1 SEHNR, CDR2 FQNEAQ (reference sequence). The CDR3 sequence is 15 residues long. CDR3 coding DNA: TGTGCCAGCAGCCCAGGTTTGGTTAGCACAGATACGCAGTATTTT. Translating it yields CASSPGLVSTDTQYF. Variable domain in full (rest from reference TRBV7-9 and TRBJ2-3): DTGVSQNPRHKITKRGQNVTFRCDPISEHNRLYWYRQTLGQGPEFLTYFQNEAQLEKSRLLSDRFSAERPKGSFSTLEIQRTEQGDSAMYLCASSPGLVSTDTQYFGPGTRLTVL.

The chain has TRBV7-2 and TRBJ2-6; weak D call: TRBD1 (6 bases). The CDR3 is 16 amino acids. Germline V gene data show CDR1 as SGHTA and CDR2 as FQGNSA. V lost 9 bases, J lost 1 base, and 16 bases lay in between. In DNA form, the CDR3 reads TGTGCCAGTGCGCCGACAGGCGGGTCTGGGGCCAACGTCCTGACTTTC. Its protein product is CASAPTGGSGANVLTF.